This T cell receptor beta chain was recovered during a study of blood T cell repertoires in COVID-19. On the study more broadly: Samples taken during acute and convalescent COVID-19 were collected in the United States, Italy and Spain. Sources were T cells, B-cell-depleted T cells, or PBMCs; the material itself was cDNA or gDNA.

Germline trimming cut 3 bases from V and 1 base from J; bases unmatched to any gene: 7. The CDR3 is 16 amino acids. Germline loops: CDR1 SGHRS, CDR2 YFSETQ. Authors' processing steps: Amplification of reference gene primers was used by the study to estimate nucleated cell counts. Repertoires were generated with immunoSEQ multiplex PCR, while TCRdb's copy carries only in-frame clones and drops some. That table supplies the V and J calls and clone size; D and trimming were determined from the DNA. The sample holds 200,000 to 250,000 clones, about 84% seen once. The sample taken for sequencing was peripheral blood. This chain uses TRBV5-1 with TRBJ1-2; TRBD1 matches at 9 bases. The origin of this receptor is a man of 80 years or more with acute or convalescent COVID-19. The DNA of the CDR3 is TGCGCCAGCAGCTCCGGGACAGGGAAATTTAACTATGGCTACACCTTC. Protein product: CASSSGTGKFNYGYTF.